This passage covers 3 T cell receptor beta chains from one sample sequenced in a study of blood T cell repertoires in COVID-19. TCRdb keeps only in-frame clones here, not all; method: immunoSEQ multiplex PCR. Among 140,000 or so clones, approximately 88% were seen once, and the ten largest hold around 4.8%. Sequenced sample: peripheral blood. Receptor source: a human donor in a cohort sampled during active COVID-19.

CDR3 region: CASRDSEPYEQYV. The CDR3 DNA follows: TGTGCCAGCCGGGACAGCGAACCCTACGAGCAGTACGTC. This rearrangement joins TRBV2 to TRBJ2-7; 7 nucleotides match TRBD1. Germline V gene lookup returns CDR1 SNHLY and CDR2 FYNNEI. The V segment lost 8 bases and the J segment 2 bases; nucleotides outside the gene matches: 6. The CDR3 is 13 amino acids.

The chain recombines TRBV25-1 with TRBJ2-5; D perhaps matches TRBD2 (6 bases). Trimming left V 1 base short and J 5 bases short, with 17 bases between. The CDR3 spans 16 residues. The germline V gene encodes CDR1 MGHDK and CDR2 SYGVNS. The CDR3 nucleotides read TGTGCCAGCAGTGAATTCGGGCGGCAAAGCGGGGAGACCCAGTACTTC. Translation: CASSEFGRQSGETQYF.

This clone was detected a few times. The gene calls are TRBV7-3 and TRBJ2-5; TRBD2 agrees at 11 bases. The CDR3 totals 14 residues. Trimming removed 5 bases from V and 3 bases from J; junction bases left unmatched: 2. Germline lookup yields CDR1 SGHTA and CDR2 FQGTGA. In DNA form, the CDR3 reads TGTGCCAGCAGCCCGACTAGCGGGGAAGAGACCCAGTACTTC. Its protein is CASSPTSGEETQYF.